This T cell receptor (beta chain) is drawn from a study of shared clonotypes between healthy human individuals. Whole-study results and caveats: Clonotype sharing among donors likely depends on sequencing depth. Naive CD4 clonotypes were shared across a few donors at approximately 5.3%.

Note on this clone: Its antigen remains unidentified.

Each replicate PCR on the sorted subsets used approximately 180 ng DNA (around 31,000 T cell genomes). How the authors handled the data: Filtering differed because ImmunoSEQ produced junction-only sequences that carried no quality scores. Here immunoSEQ multiplex PCR was the method, and the copy in TCRdb shows in-frame clones only, minus some. That table is the source of V, J and clone size, and D and trimming were worked out from the DNA. The profile covers 560,000 or so clones, with 90% to 97% appearing a single time and more than 0.085% taken by the ten largest. Germline trimming cut 0 bases from V and 1 base from J; bases unmatched to any gene: 6. The CDR3 is made up of 16 amino acids. Germline lookup yields CDR1 SGHTS and CDR2 YDEGEE. The naive CD8 subset, CD45RO-negative cells positively selected for CCR7, excluded terminally differentiated effector memory CD45RA+ cells.

This chain links TRBV5-8 with TRBJ1-1; 7 bases fit TRBD1. Sequenced material: naive CD8+ T cells sorted from blood. This sequence originates from a woman in her 30s in good health. CDR3 nucleotide sequence: TGTGCCAGCAGCTTGGCACTTAGGACAGGGAACACTGAAGCTTTCTTT. It codes for CASSLALRTGNTEAFF.